These 23 T cell receptor beta chains were sequenced from one sample in a study of cytomegalovirus exposure and HLA in healthy donors. Here immunoSEQ multiplex PCR was the method, and the copy in TCRdb shows in-frame clones only, minus some. The data show 250,000 to 400,000 clones, around 87% seen once. Sequenced: PBMCs. The receptors come from a woman aged 25 to 39 in good health and CMV-seropositive.

The chain joins TRBV7-2 to TRBJ1-1; D unresolved. This CDR3 contains 11 residues. The V and J ends lost 6 bases and 8 bases respectively, with 10 bases between them. Per the germline V gene, CDR1 is SGHTA and CDR2 is FQGNSA. CDR3 residues: CASRSEYEAFF. In DNA, the CDR3 is TGTGCCAGCAGGTCAGAGTACGAAGCTTTCTTT.

The gene calls are TRBV4-3 and TRBJ2-1; either TRBD1 or TRBD2 may supply D (6 bases each). The V and J ends lost 1 base and 6 bases respectively, with 13 bases between them. There are 15 residues in the CDR3. Germline V gives CDR1 LGHNA, CDR2 YSLEER. For the CDR3, the DNA is TGCGCCAGCAGCCAAGCGTCGGGGGCGGGCAATGAGCAGTTCTTC. Protein: CASSQASGAGNEQFF.

This clone was seen just once. CDR3 amino acids: CASSPPENTDTQYF. DNA for the CDR3: TGTGCCAGCTCACCACCTGAAAACACAGATACGCAGTATTTT. This chain uses TRBV18 with TRBJ2-3; D is unresolved. There are 14 residues in the CDR3. Trimming cost V 0 bases and J 2 bases, with 6 bases left between them. Germline assignment: CDR1 KGHSH and CDR2 LQKENI.

The V and J genes are TRBV7-3 and TRBJ2-2; D may be TRBD2 (6 bases). This CDR3 has 15 amino acids. Germline V gene sequence: CDR1 SGHTA, CDR2 FQGTGA. Trimming left V 1 base short and J 1 base short, with 7 bases between. CDR3 amino acids: CASSLNGGNTGELFF. In DNA form, the CDR3 reads TGTGCCAGCAGCTTAAACGGGGGGAACACCGGGGAGCTGTTTTTT.

The chain recombines TRBV27 with TRBJ2-3, with TRBD2 matching over 8 bases. Per germline, CDR1 MNHEY and CDR2 SMNVEV (reference sequence). V dropped 9 bases and J dropped 2; count of bases not matched to a gene: 4. The CDR3 runs to 13 residues. The CDR3 protein is CASGLANTDTQYF. The DNA for the CDR3 is TGTGCCAGTGGACTAGCTAACACAGATACGCAGTATTTT.

J is TRBJ2-7 and V is TRBV27; TRBD2 agrees at 12 bases. Germline CDR1 is MNHEY and CDR2 is SMNVEV (reference sequence). CDR3 length: 16 residues. Unmatched junction bases numbered 8, after V lost 4 bases and J lost 4 bases. CDR3 amino acids: CASSSPMTSGGYEQYF. The CDR3 coding sequence is TGTGCCAGCAGTTCACCTATGACTAGCGGGGGTTACGAGCAGTACTTC.

The chain uses TRBV10-3 and TRBJ1-5; tentatively, D is TRBD1 (5 bases). The CDR3 is made up of 14 amino acids. The V gene lost 6 bases and the J gene lost 3 bases, with 12 bases spanning the gap. Germline V gene sequence: CDR1 ENHRY, CDR2 SYGVKD. CDR3 DNA sequence: TGTGCCATCAGATCTCCGGGGGACAATCAGCCCCAGCATTTT. It encodes CAIRSPGDNQPQHF.

The chain couples TRBV7-2 to TRBJ2-5; possible D gene TRBD1, 7 bases. Germline V gene data show CDR1 as SGHTA and CDR2 as FQGNSA. There are 14 residues in the CDR3. Trimming left V 5 bases short and J 4 bases short, with 14 bases between. The CDR3 sequence: CASSRQGGRETQYF. The CDR3 nucleotides are TGTGCCAGCAGCCGTCAGGGGGGACGAGAGACCCAGTACTTC. Complete variable domain (other parts from reference TRBV7-2 and TRBJ2-5): GAGVSQSPSNKVTEKGKDVELRCDPISGHTALYWYRQSLGQGLEFLIYFQGNSAPDKSGLPSDRFSAERTGGSVSTLTIQRTQQEDSAVYLCASSRQGGRETQYFGPGTRLLVL.

V and J are TRBV5-5 and TRBJ2-3, with D possibly being TRBD1 or TRBD2 (7 bases each). Germline CDR1 reads SGHKS; CDR2 reads YYEKEE (reference sequence). V was pared by 6 bases and J by 2 bases, with 13 bases between. The CDR3 is 14 residues long. Written as DNA, the CDR3 is TGTGCCAGCAACCAGGGGGGGGACACAGATACGCAGTATTTT. Its translation is CASNQGGDTDTQYF.

This chain uses TRBV5-1 with TRBJ2-2; 13 bases are a match to TRBD2. Germline lookup yields CDR1 SGHRS and CDR2 YFSETQ. Losses at the gene ends were 2 bases for V and 6 bases for J; bases not matched to a gene: 1. There are 15 residues in the CDR3. The CDR3 DNA is TGCGCCAGCAGCTTCGGGACTAGCGGGGCCGGGGAGCTGTTTTTT. As protein: CASSFGTSGAGELFF.

This chain connects TRBV9 to TRBJ2-7; 9 bases are shared with TRBD1. V shed 0 bases, J shed 5 bases, and the junction held 6 bases outside the gene matches. This CDR3 has 15 amino acids. The germline gives CDR1 SGDLS, CDR2 YYNGEE. The CDR3 region has the DNA TGTGCCAGCAGCGTAGAATGGACAGGGGTCGACGAGCAGTACTTC. This encodes CASSVEWTGVDEQYF.

The rearrangement links TRBV7-9 to TRBJ2-5; TRBD1 matches 8 bases. The J segment lost 4 bases and the V segment lost 5 bases, leaving 15 bases of the junction unmatched. Germline values: CDR1 SEHNR, CDR2 FQNEAQ (reference sequence). CDR3 length: 17 residues. The CDR3 loop reads CASSPGTGVGYGETQYF. The CDR3 DNA is TGTGCCAGCAGCCCCGGGACAGGAGTCGGGTATGGAGAGACCCAGTACTTC.

This clone was counted a few times. This chain connects TRBV9 to TRBJ2-5, with unresolved D. V was cut by 0 bases and J by 1 base, with 10 bases left in between. Germline V CDR1 and CDR2: SGDLS, YYNGEE. CDR3 length equals 15 residues. In DNA, the CDR3 is TGTGCCAGCAGCGTAGGTGGTGGCACCCAAGAGACCCAGTACTTC. Protein sequence: CASSVGGGTQETQYF.

As to this clone: The same CDR3 also results from other DNA sequences found in this sample. The rearrangement joins TRBV5-5 to TRBJ2-5; tentative D call: TRBD1 (6 bases). This CDR3 is built from 13 residues. From germline, CDR1 is SGHKS and CDR2 YYEKEE (reference sequence). With 2 bases removed from V and 5 bases from J, the gap between germline ends came to 10 bases. The CDR3 coding sequence is TGTGCCAGCAGCTTAGGGGGATTGGAGACCCAGTACTTC. Translating gives CASSLGGLETQYF.

The rearrangement uses TRBV4-3 and TRBJ2-3, with a tentative D call TRBD2 (7 bases). The CDR3 contains 19 residues. The V gene's germline CDR1 is LGHNA and CDR2 YSLEER. The V and J ends lost 2 bases and 3 bases respectively, with 24 bases between them. CDR3: CASSQRVLGMGGATDTQYF. CDR3 in DNA: TGCGCCAGCAGCCAACGGGTTTTAGGTATGGGGGGGGCTACAGATACGCAGTATTTT.

V gene TRBV5-6 combines with J gene TRBJ2-7; D unresolved. CDR1 and CDR2 (germline): SGHDT, YYEEEE. Trimming shortened V by 4 bases and J by 1 base, and 9 bases separated the two germline ends. This CDR3 spans 13 amino acids. The CDR3 loop reads CASSGRVSYEQYF. DNA of the CDR3: TGTGCCAGCAGCGGAAGGGTTTCCTACGAGCAGTACTTC.

Only one count was recorded for this clone. The CDR3 DNA follows: TGTGCCAGCAGTCCCACCGGGACAGCCTACAATGAGCAGTTCTTC. Translating it yields CASSPTGTAYNEQFF. This rearrangement joins TRBV5-6 to TRBJ2-1, with TRBD1 identical over 7 bases. CDR3 length equals 15 residues. CDR1 is SGHDT, CDR2 YYEEEE, per germline. V lost 5 bases, J lost 2 bases, and 7 bases stayed unmatched.

The table lists this clone with a count of one. The chain links TRBV9 to TRBJ2-5; the D gene could be TRBD1 or TRBD2 (5 bases each). The CDR3 is 16 residues long. The germline CDR1 and CDR2 sequences are SGDLS and YYNGEE. V was clipped by 0 bases and J by 2 bases, with 14 bases between them. The CDR3 sequence: CASSVEVGRIQETQYF. In DNA form, the CDR3 reads TGTGCCAGCAGCGTAGAGGTGGGACGAATTCAAGAGACCCAGTACTTC.

CDR3: CAIPGLDTDTQYF. As DNA, the CDR3 is TGTGCCATCCCGGGACTAGATACAGATACGCAGTATTTT. The chain has TRBV13 and TRBJ2-3; 8 bases match TRBD2. Looked up from germline, CDR1 is PRHDT and CDR2 is FYEKMQ (reference sequence). The trim removed 10 bases at V and 3 bases at J, leaving 6 bases unmatched. This CDR3 is built from 13 residues.

This rearrangement joins TRBV9 to TRBJ2-7; D is perhaps TRBD1 (6 bases). Trimming stripped 4 bases from V and 6 bases from J, with 14 bases between. The CDR3 has 13 residues. Looked up from germline, CDR1 is SGDLS and CDR2 is YYNGEE. The DNA for the CDR3 is TGTGCCAGCAGCACAAAGGGGGTGGGCGAGCAGTACTTC. This encodes CASSTKGVGEQYF.

In this sample, this clone turned up once. The chain is built from TRBV19 and TRBJ2-7, with D possibly being TRBD1 or TRBD2 (5 bases each). The length of the CDR3 is 14 residues. Trimming shortened V by 5 bases and J by 7 bases, and 18 bases separated the two germline ends. The germline gives CDR1 LNHDA, CDR2 SQIVND (reference sequence). The DNA for the CDR3 is TGTGCCAGTAGTCCCGGGACCCCGGTAAGGGAGCAGTACTTC. Protein: CASSPGTPVREQYF. The full variable domain, its missing parts supplied by reference TRBV19 and TRBJ2-7, is DGGITQSPKYLFRKEGQNVTLSCEQNLNHDAMYWYRQDPGQGLRLIYYSQIVNDFQKGDIAEGYSVSREKKESFPLTVTSAQKNPTAFYLCASSPGTPVREQYFGPGTRLTVT.

The V and J genes are TRBV29-1 and TRBJ2-1, with 7 bases identical to TRBD2. Germline CDR1 is SQVTM and CDR2 is ANQGSEA. There are 17 residues in the CDR3. Losses at the gene ends were 0 bases for V and 4 bases for J; bases not matched to a gene: 12. The CDR3 reads CSVEDRFGGSRYNEQFF. The CDR3 DNA is TGCAGCGTTGAAGATAGGTTTGGCGGGAGTAGGTACAATGAGCAGTTCTTC.

In this sample, this clone turned up once. The chain combines TRBV27 with TRBJ2-5; 10 bases are shared with TRBD2. This CDR3 is built from 15 residues. Germline CDR1 reads MNHEY; CDR2 reads SMNVEV (reference sequence). V was pared by 5 bases and J by 4 bases, with 7 bases of the junction left unmatched. DNA for the CDR3: TGTGCCAGCAGTGGCCAGCGGGAGGGCCTAGAGACCCAGTACTTC. Translation: CASSGQREGLETQYF.